This T cell receptor (beta chain) was captured by sequencing in a study of T cell repertoires in cytomegalovirus infection. Study information: Public TCR beta signatures indicated both CMV infection and matching HLA type. Findings and caveats of the study: Individuals carrying CMV plus the relevant HLA were identified by cumulative frequency of public TCR beta families. HLA-C-restricted CMV-specific TCR beta clonotypes prevailed in the ex vivo response.

Using its own MiXCR run on the reads, TCRdb lists one record per CDR3 protein. Of 200,000 or so distinct CDR3 sequences listed, 15% to 20% are singletons. Germline CDR1 and CDR2: DFQATT and SNEGSKA (reference sequence). This CDR3 spans 14 amino acids. Trimming cost V 6 bases and J 3 bases; bases outside gene matches: 7. This clonotype was counted only a few times. Its antigen is unidentified. The source material was PBMCs. J is TRBJ2-3 and V is TRBV20-1; TRBD2 matches at 9 bases. The clonotype originates from a human donor in good health (CMV status not recorded). Some clones in this sample may be carry-over from other donors' samples. The CDR3 loop reads CSALRLAETDTQYF. The CDR3 DNA reads as TGCAGTGCCCTTAGACTAGCGGAGACAGATACGCAGTATTTT.